This T cell receptor beta chain appears in the sequencing data of a study of T cells in Graves' hyperthyroidism and ophthalmopathy. This clonotype came up many times. TCR beta CDR3 regions were amplified from RNA transcripts. The study used the HTBI primer set for a first-round RT-PCR of the TCR CDR3. TCRdb re-derived calls from the multiplex PCR reads in MiXCR, one entry per CDR3 protein. The sample shows about 400,000 distinct CDR3 sequences, roughly 15% of them seen only once. Germline V CDR1 and CDR2: ENHRY, SYGVKD. This CDR3 comprises 16 residues. With V trimmed by 4 bases and J by 4 bases, 4 bases remained unmatched.

This receptor was obtained from a woman aged 30 to 39 with Graves' ophthalmopathy. The sample consisted of blood. The chain couples TRBV10-3 to TRBJ2-1; 13 bases are a match to TRBD2. In DNA form, the CDR3 reads TGTGCCATCAGTGGGACTAGCGGGGGAGCATACAATGAGCAGTTCTTC. It is translated as CAISGTSGGAYNEQFF.